Following are 16 T cell receptor beta chains from one sample sequenced in a study of regulatory T cells in long-lasting Graves disease. Arm-PCR of CDR3 regions and iRepertoire HTBI primers were the basis on which TCR beta libraries were built. Using its own MiXCR run on the multiplex PCR reads, TCRdb lists one record per CDR3 protein. The repertoire holds under 700,000 distinct CDR3 sequences, with around 16% as singletons. Noted time point: newly diagnosed GD, antithyroid drugs for less than 3 months. RNA from PBMCs was the source of the TCR library. In addition, the sample was reused for a study of T cells in Graves' hyperthyroidism and ophthalmopathy.

The specimen comprised peripheral blood mononuclear cells (PBMCs), sampled at new diagnosis, from a patient treated with antithyroid drugs. These receptors were collected from a woman aged 35-60 years with Graves disease.

This clonotype has a handful of counts. The CDR3 DNA reads TGTGCCAGCAGCTCCTCAGGGACCTCTAACTATGGCTACACCTTC. As protein: CASSSSGTSNYGYTF. The V gene is TRBV7-9, the J gene TRBJ1-2; perhaps TRBD1 as D (5 bases). The V gene's germline CDR1 is SEHNR and CDR2 FQNEAQ (reference sequence). CDR3 length equals 15 residues. Trimming pared 4 bases from V and 0 bases from J, leaving 12 bases between.

This clonotype occurred many times. V gene TRBV18 combines with J gene TRBJ2-5; no firm D call. CDR3 length equals 14 residues. V was shortened by 2 bases and J by 5 bases, with 12 bases between the two germline ends. CDR1 and CDR2 (germline): KGHSH, LQKENI. The CDR3 DNA reads as TGTGCCAGCTCACCAACGCCCCTCGGGGAGACCCAGTACTTC. Protein product: CASSPTPLGETQYF.

This clonotype was observed many times. V usage is TRBV6-4 and J usage is TRBJ2-7, with D possibly matching TRBD2 (5 bases). Per the germline V gene, CDR1 is MRHNA and CDR2 is SNTAGT. Trimming stripped 8 bases from V and 2 bases from J, with 16 bases between. There are 14 residues in the CDR3. CDR3 DNA sequence: TGTGCCAGCGGAAGTCCGGCTAGCCCCTACGAGCAGTACTTC. Its protein is CASGSPASPYEQYF.

The rearrangement uses TRBV5-1 and TRBJ2-1; the D is unclear. V was trimmed by 0 bases and J by 5 bases, leaving 9 bases between them. The germline V gene has CDR1 SGHRS and CDR2 YFSETQ. The CDR3 spans 14 residues. Written as DNA, the CDR3 is TGCGCCAGCAGCTTGGAGGACGGAAACAATGAGCAGTTCTTC. Its protein is CASSLEDGNNEQFF.

This clonotype has only a few counts. The V gene is TRBV10-3, the J gene TRBJ1-6; D might be TRBD1 (6 bases). This CDR3 has 14 residues. V was pared by 4 bases and J by 10 bases, with 14 bases between. The germline V gene encodes CDR1 ENHRY and CDR2 SYGVKD. The CDR3 DNA sequence: TGTGCCATCAGTGGTCGGCTCACAGGGTCACCCCTCCACTTT. The encoded protein is CAISGRLTGSPLHF.

This chain joins TRBV27 and TRBJ1-1, with a possible D match to TRBD1 (5 bases). Germline-derived CDR1 and CDR2 are MNHEY and SMNVEV (reference sequence). The ends were cut back, 5 bases at V and 5 bases at J, with 15 bases in the middle. The CDR3 consists of 14 residues. The CDR3 sequence is CASSPSGWGTEAFF. DNA for the CDR3: TGTGCCAGCAGTCCCTCAGGTTGGGGGACTGAAGCTTTCTTT.

The chain uses TRBV5-4 and TRBJ2-7; 10 bases match TRBD2. CDR3 size: 14 residues. Losses at the gene ends were 4 bases for V and 7 bases for J; bases not matched to a gene: 8. Germline V gene sequence: CDR1 SGHNT, CDR2 YYREEE (reference sequence). The DNA for the CDR3 is TGTGCCAGCAGCCGGACTAGCGGCGCTTCGGAGCAGTACTTC. It yields the protein CASSRTSGASEQYF.

This clonotype showed up many times. The gene calls are TRBV7-9 and TRBJ2-1; no definite D call. Germline values: CDR1 SEHNR, CDR2 FQNEAQ (reference sequence). Trimming cost V 2 bases and J 5 bases, with 10 bases left between them. The CDR3 contains 14 residues. The CDR3 DNA reads TGTGCCAGCAGCTTATACAGAAAACACAATGAGCAGTTCTTC. It is translated as CASSLYRKHNEQFF.

This clonotype was found a few times. The rearrangement joins TRBV5-5 to TRBJ2-3, with TRBD2 identical over 15 bases. The CDR3 extends over 16 amino acids. Per germline, CDR1 SGHKS and CDR2 YYEKEE (reference sequence). The trim removed 2 bases at V and 4 bases at J, leaving 2 bases unmatched. The CDR3 spells CASSFGLAGGADTQYF. CDR3 DNA sequence: TGTGCCAGCAGCTTCGGACTAGCGGGGGGGGCAGATACGCAGTATTTT.

In regard to this clonotype: One end of the junction varies from germline; a read error may be responsible. The V call is TRBV20-1, the J call TRBJ2-7; tentatively, D is TRBD1 (5 bases). TRBJ2-6 explains the end of the DNA better; the J call may be wrong. This CDR3 region has 13 residues. The V gene's germline CDR1 is DFQATT and CDR2 SNEGSKA (reference sequence). The CDR3 nucleotides read TGCAGTGCTAGTACCCCTGGGGCCTACGTCCTGACTTTC. It specifies CSASTPGAYVLTF.

This clonotype was observed at least ten times. V usage is TRBV3-1 and J usage is TRBJ1-5; D gene unclear. CDR1 is LGHDT, CDR2 YNNKEL, per germline (reference sequence). The CDR3 is 13 residues long. V lost 6 bases to trimming and J lost 9 bases, with 15 bases between them. This CDR3 is CASSREEWGPQHF. In DNA, the CDR3 is TGTGCCAGCAGTCGGGAGGAATGGGGGCCCCAGCATTTT.

There are a few counts of this clonotype. The chain has TRBV25-1 and TRBJ1-1; D might be TRBD1 (6 bases). Trimming removed 7 bases at V and 1 base at J, with 10 bases between. Germline lookup yields CDR1 MGHDK and CDR2 SYGVNS. The CDR3 consists of 13 residues. In nucleotides, the CDR3 is TGTGCCAGCATGAGGGACACGAACACTGAAGCTTTCTTT. Amino acid sequence: CASMRDTNTEAFF.

This clonotype appeared many times. V is TRBV13 and J is TRBJ2-5, with 8 positions matching TRBD2. V was clipped by 1 base and J by 6 bases; unmatched bases: 4. This CDR3 region has 14 residues. From germline, CDR1 is PRHDT and CDR2 FYEKMQ (reference sequence). CDR3 amino acids: CASSLAAGEKTQYF. The CDR3 nucleotides are TGTGCCAGCAGCTTAGCAGCGGGGGAAAAGACCCAGTACTTC.

This clonotype has just a few counts. CDR3 protein: CASSLRFWGDEQFF. DNA of the CDR3: TGTGCCAGCAGTTTACGCTTTTGGGGAGATGAGCAGTTCTTC. The chain employs TRBV6-2 or TRBV6-3 and TRBJ2-1, with TRBD2 as a possible D gene (5 bases). Trimming removed 4 bases at V and 8 bases at J, with 15 bases between. The CDR3 runs to 14 residues. Germline lookup yields CDR1 MNHEY and CDR2 SVGEGT.

In this sample, this clonotype turned up many times. V gene TRBV29-1 combines with J gene TRBJ2-3; D is undetermined. Trimming cost V 7 bases and J 6 bases, with 14 bases left between them. This CDR3 has 12 amino acids. Germline CDR1 SQVTM, CDR2 ANQGSEA. CDR3 sequence reads: CSAPAQWDTQYF. The CDR3 DNA is TGCAGCGCCCCGGCCCAGTGGGATACGCAGTATTTT.

This clonotype came up many times. This chain connects TRBV20-1 to TRBJ2-3; D perhaps matches TRBD2 (5 bases). Trimming took 3 bases from V and 0 from J, leaving 16 bases between them. Germline CDR1 and CDR2: DFQATT and SNEGSKA (reference sequence). The length of the CDR3 is 16 residues. The CDR3 region has the DNA TGCAGTGCTAGGGGAGACTACGCTTCTAGCACAGATACGCAGTATTTT. Protein product: CSARGDYASSTDTQYF.